This TCR beta chain appears in the sequencing data of a study of shared clonotypes between healthy human individuals. Generated by immunoSEQ multiplex PCR, the TCRdb table keeps only in-frame clones and is missing some. This sample yields roughly 1.4 million clones, of which less than 99% are seen a single time; approximately 0.4% belongs to the top ten. The CDR3 length is 15 residues. The junction had 5 bases not matched to a gene; V was cut back by 2 bases and J by 2 bases. Germline values: CDR1 SEHNR, CDR2 FQNEAQ (reference sequence). Concerning this clone: The antigen remains undetermined.

Negatively enriched CD4+ T cells were divided by CD45RA into naive and memory. Study findings and constraints: What naive subsets generally showed was a larger estimated richness than memory subsets showed. Limited genetic and exposure-history diversity came from having few donors.

The rearrangement uses TRBV7-9 and TRBJ2-7, with 8 bases matching TRBD2. The sequenced material came from naive CD4+ T cells sorted from blood. The sample's subset: CD45RA+ positively selected. This receptor was taken from a man aged 25-45 years in good health. In nucleotides, the CDR3 is TGTGCCAGCAGCTTAAAGGAGCGGGGGCCCTACGAGCAGTACTTC. Amino acids: CASSLKERGPYEQYF.